Presented here are 10 T cell receptor beta chains from one specimen sequenced in a study of vaccination effects on CD4 cells after COVID-19. Measured with immunoSEQ multiplex PCR; TCRdb has only the in-frame clones, and not every one. The sample includes 35,000 to 45,000 clones, roughly 69% of them seen just once. Before sequencing, viral peptide pools were used by the ViraFEST assay to expand antigen-specific CD4+ T cells. Isolating CD4+ T cells followed approximately 9 days of culture. Documented for the person is a PCR-confirmed SARS-CoV-2 infection occurring between March and December 2020. Their recognized antigens are unknown. The sample consisted of CD4+ T cells from PBMCs cultured with HCoV-NL63 spike peptides, taken before COVID-19 vaccination. The receptors shown here come from a human donor who had a prior SARS-CoV-2 infection.

The J gene is TRBJ1-1, the V gene TRBV5-1, with D possibly matching TRBD1 (5 bases). The germline V gene encodes CDR1 SGHRS and CDR2 YFSETQ. The CDR3 extends over 15 amino acids. Trimming took off 1 base at V and 0 bases at J, with 10 bases between the two ends. This CDR3 reads CASSLSAGMNTEAFF. The CDR3 DNA reads as TGCGCCAGCAGCTTGTCTGCAGGGATGAACACTGAAGCTTTCTTT. Full variable domain (outside the CDR3, taken from reference TRBV5-1 and TRBJ1-1): KAGVTQTPRYLIKTRGQQVTLSCSPISGHRSVSWYQQTPGQGLQFLFEYFSETQRNKGNFPGRFSGRQFSNSRSEMNVSTLELGDSALYLCASSLSAGMNTEAFFGQGTRLTVV.

The chain has TRBV6-2 or TRBV6-3 and TRBJ1-5; a weak D match, TRBD1 (5 bases). Trimming removed 6 bases from V and 6 bases from J, with 12 bases in between. Germline V CDR1 and CDR2: MNHEY, SVGEGT. CDR3 length: 13 residues. This chain's CDR3 is CASSMGTAQPQHF. The CDR3 DNA follows: TGTGCCAGCAGCATGGGGACGGCTCAGCCCCAGCATTTT.

This clone was counted between two and nine times. CDR3 protein: CASSSPDRRKGYTF. The CDR3 nucleotides read TGTGCCAGCAGCTCCCCGGACAGACGAAAGGGCTACACCTTC. The J gene is TRBJ1-2, the V gene TRBV5-4; D may be TRBD1 (6 bases). The germline V gene has CDR1 SGHNT and CDR2 YYREEE (reference sequence). CDR3 length equals 14 residues. Trimming took 3 bases from V and 8 from J, leaving 17 bases between them.

This clone has a single count. The chain employs TRBV18 and TRBJ2-1; D is unresolved. V was shortened by 3 bases and J by 6 bases, with 9 bases between the two germline ends. CDR3 length: 13 amino acids. CDR1 and CDR2 from the germline V gene are KGHSH and LQKENI. The CDR3 DNA sequence: TGTGCCAGCTCACCCCGGGCCACCAATGAGCAGTTCTTC. It specifies CASSPRATNEQFF.

The chain links TRBV19 to TRBJ2-3; D ambiguous. The germline V gene has CDR1 LNHDA and CDR2 SQIVND (reference sequence). Trimming shortened V by 10 bases and J by 1 base, and 12 bases separated the two germline ends. This CDR3 contains 13 residues. The CDR3: CATTTWGTDTQYF. The CDR3 nucleotides read TGTGCCACGACAACGTGGGGCACAGATACGCAGTATTTT.

The V call is TRBV3-1 (or the pseudogene TRBV3-2), the J call TRBJ2-3; perhaps TRBD2 as D (5 bases). Trimming shortened V by 0 bases and J by 8 bases, and 12 bases separated the two germline ends. CDR3 size: 14 residues. From germline, CDR1 is LGHDT and CDR2 YNNKEL (reference sequence). CDR3 sequence (DNA): TGTGCCAGCAGCCAAGATCGAGGCCGGGGTACGCAGTATTTT. As protein: CASSQDRGRGTQYF.

In this sample, this clone turned up a few times. V and J are TRBV6-6 and TRBJ2-1; D is undetermined. This CDR3 region has 16 residues. The V and J ends lost 5 bases and 1 base respectively, with 15 bases between them. Looked up from germline, CDR1 is MNHNY and CDR2 is SVGAGI (reference sequence). Here the CDR3 DNA reads TGTGCCAGCAGTATCCGGACGGCCAATTCCTACAATGAGCAGTTCTTC. It encodes CASSIRTANSYNEQFF.

This clone was found a few times. This chain uses TRBV11-2 with TRBJ2-1; the match to TRBD2 covers 13 bases. Germline loops: CDR1 SGHAT, CDR2 FQNNGV. The CDR3 totals 16 residues. V lost 5 bases, J lost 1 base, and 2 bases stayed unmatched. The CDR3 loop is CASSRTSGSSYNEQFF. CDR3 nucleotides: TGTGCCAGCAGCAGGACTAGCGGGAGTTCCTACAATGAGCAGTTCTTC.

This chain links TRBV20-1 with TRBJ2-1; D gene uncertain. The CDR3 has 13 residues. V was shortened by 3 bases and J by 4 bases, with 10 bases between the two germline ends. The germline gives CDR1 DFQATT, CDR2 SNEGSKA (reference sequence). The CDR3 DNA reads as TGCAGTGCTAGTCTGCCGAGGTACAATGAGCAGTTCTTC. This translates into CSASLPRYNEQFF.

The chain couples TRBV5-1 to TRBJ2-7; 15 positions agree with TRBD2. The CDR3 length is 18 residues. V shed 4 bases and J 0 bases; nucleotides not matched to a gene: 8. Germline CDR1 is SGHRS and CDR2 is YFSETQ. The CDR3 DNA reads as TGCGCCAGCAGCCGGGGGGGACTAGCGGGAGGTCTCTCCTACGAGCAGTACTTC. Residues: CASSRGGLAGGLSYEQYF.